This TCR beta chain was sequenced during a study of regulatory T cells in long-lasting Graves disease. Combining iRepertoire HTBI primers with Arm-PCR of CDR3 regions, the authors built TCR beta libraries. As handled by the study authors: Among the samples, 62 TRBV and 14 to 15 TRBJ segments were identified. Each CDR3 protein is one row after TCRdb ran MiXCR on the multiplex PCR reads. The V and J calls here are based on TCRdb, not the publication. The data show about 320,000 distinct CDR3 sequences, 15% to 20% seen once. Indicated time point: newly diagnosed GD, antithyroid drugs for less than 3 months. PBMCs provided the RNA from which the TCR library was made. Comment on this clonotype: The antigen is undetermined.

General study points: Favoring TRBV28, TRBJ1-2 and TRBJ2-5 was a feature seen in persistent disease. Limited sample numbers may have lowered accuracy. Newly diagnosed Graves' patients exceeded persistent ones in TCR diversity.

Germline CDR1 is KGHSH and CDR2 is LQKENI. The CDR3 runs 14 residues. The V and J ends lost 2 bases and 4 bases respectively, with 9 bases between them. The J gene is TRBJ2-1, the V gene TRBV18; D is undetermined. This sequence was found in a female donor with Graves disease. This sample comprised peripheral blood mononuclear cells (PBMCs), obtained at new diagnosis, from a patient treated with antithyroid drugs. In nucleotides, the CDR3 is TGTGCCAGCTCACCAGGGAACCTATACAATGAGCAGTTCTTC. This sequence encodes CASSPGNLYNEQFF.